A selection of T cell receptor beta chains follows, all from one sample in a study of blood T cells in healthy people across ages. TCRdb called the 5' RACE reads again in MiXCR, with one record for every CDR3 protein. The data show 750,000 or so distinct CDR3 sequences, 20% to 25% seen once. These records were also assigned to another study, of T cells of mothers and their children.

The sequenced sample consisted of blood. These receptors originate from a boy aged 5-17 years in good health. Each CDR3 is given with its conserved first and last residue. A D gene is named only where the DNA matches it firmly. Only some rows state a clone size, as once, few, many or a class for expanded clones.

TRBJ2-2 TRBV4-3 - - TGCGCCAGCAGCCAAGCAGGGGTCGGGGAGCTGTTTTTT CASSQAGVGELFF
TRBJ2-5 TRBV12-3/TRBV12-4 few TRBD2 TGTGCCAGCACCATATACGGACTAGCGGGAGTTGAGACCCAGTACTTC CASTIYGLAGVETQYF
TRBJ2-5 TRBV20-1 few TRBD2 TGCAGTGCTAGAAGGCCTAGCGGGAGTGCGGAGACCCAGTACTTC CSARRPSGSAETQYF
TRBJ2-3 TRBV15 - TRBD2 TGTGCCACCAGCAGAGACCGGTTCGGGGGGGCCACAGATACGCAGTATTTT CATSRDRFGGATDTQYF
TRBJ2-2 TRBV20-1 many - TGCAGTGCCCCGGGGGACACCGGGGAGCTGTTTTTT CSAPGDTGELFF
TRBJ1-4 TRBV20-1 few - TGCAGTGTAAGAAAGGGGGTCCGGGAAAAACTGTTTTTT CSVRKGVREKLFF
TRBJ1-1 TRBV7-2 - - TGTGCCAGCAGCTTAATGCCGGCAGGTACGAACACTGAAGCTTTCTTT CASSLMPAGTNTEAFF
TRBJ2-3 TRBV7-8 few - TGTGCCAGCAGCTTAGCGCTCACTAAAGTCACAGATACGCAGTATTTT CASSLALTKVTDTQYF
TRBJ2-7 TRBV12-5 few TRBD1 TGTGCTAGTGGTTTGGGTCGACAGGGACCCTACGAGCAGTACTTC CASGLGRQGPYEQYF
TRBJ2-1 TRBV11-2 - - TGTGCCAGTAGCCCCTCTTGGGGGAGCGAGCAGTTCTTC CASSPSWGSEQFF
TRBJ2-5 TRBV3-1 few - TGTGCCAGCAGCCAAGATGGCCCACTAGCCGAGGAGACCCAGTACTTC CASSQDGPLAEETQYF
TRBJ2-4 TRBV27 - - TGTGCCAGCGCTACCTGGGCCAAAAACATTCAGTACTTC CASATWAKNIQYF
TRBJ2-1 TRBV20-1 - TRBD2 TGCAGTGCTGGAGGGACTAGCGGGAGAGGCGATGAGCAGTTCTTC CSAGGTSGRGDEQFF
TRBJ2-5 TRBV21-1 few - TGTGCCAGCAGCAAAGATCAACTAGCGGAATCTCTAGTCGAGACCCAGTACTTC CASSKDQLAESLVETQYF
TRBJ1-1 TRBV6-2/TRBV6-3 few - TGTGCCAGCCTGTTAGGTGAGAACACTGAAGCTTTCTTT CASLLGENTEAFF
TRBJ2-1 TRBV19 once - TGTGCCAGTAGTATAGGACTCTACAATGAGCAGTTCTTC CASSIGLYNEQFF
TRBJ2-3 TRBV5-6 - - TGTGCCAGCAGCTCCCTAACGTCAGATACGCAGTATTTT CASSSLTSDTQYF
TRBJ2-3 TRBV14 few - TGTGCCAGCAGCCAAGTAGGCGGGACTCCTAGCACAGATACGCAGTATTTT CASSQVGGTPSTDTQYF
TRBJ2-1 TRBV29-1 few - TGCAGCTTCCGACTAGCCTACAATGAGCAGTTCTTC CSFRLAYNEQFF
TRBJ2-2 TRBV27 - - TGTGCCAGCAGCCATCGGGAGTTGGGGGAGCTGTTTTTT CASSHRELGELFF
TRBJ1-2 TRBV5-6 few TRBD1 TGTGCCAGCAGCTTGACGCCGGGACAGGTAAACTATGGCTACACCTTC CASSLTPGQVNYGYTF
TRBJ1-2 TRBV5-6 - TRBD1 TGTGCCAGCAGCCTGTGGACAGGGTCTAACTATGGCTACACCTTC CASSLWTGSNYGYTF
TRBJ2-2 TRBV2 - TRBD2 TGTGCCAGCAGTTCTAGCGGGATGACCGGGGAGCTGTTTTTT CASSSSGMTGELFF
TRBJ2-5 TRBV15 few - TGTGCCACCAGCAGAGGAGGGACCGAACGAGAGACCCAGTACTTC CATSRGGTERETQYF
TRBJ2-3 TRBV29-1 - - TGCAGCGTTGTTGGAGGGGTCACAGATACGCAGTATTTT CSVVGGVTDTQYF
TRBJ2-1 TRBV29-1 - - TGCAGCGTTCTAGATATAGAGCTCTCCTACAATGGGCAGTTCTTC CSVLDIELSYNGQFF
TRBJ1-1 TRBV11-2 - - TGTGCCAGCAGTCATTCTGCGGGGAACACTGAAGCTTTCTTT CASSHSAGNTEAFF
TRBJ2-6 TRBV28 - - TGTGCCAGTCGCTATTCCTCTGGGGCCAACGTCCTGACTTTC CASRYSSGANVLTF
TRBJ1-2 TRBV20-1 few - TGCAGTGCTAGAGAGGGGGGCGGGAACTATGGCTACACCTTC CSAREGGGNYGYTF
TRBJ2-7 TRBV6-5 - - TGTGCCAGCAGTTACCGTAGTAGGGCCTACGAGCAGTACTTC CASSYRSRAYEQYF
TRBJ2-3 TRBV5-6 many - TGTGCCAGCAGCTTGGTCATAGCGAACACAGATACGCAGTATTTT CASSLVIANTDTQYF
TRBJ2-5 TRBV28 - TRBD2 TGTGCCAGCAGCTCCCTAGGGGAGGGGAACGAGGGGACCCAGTACTTC CASSSLGEGNEGTQYF
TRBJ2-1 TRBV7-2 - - TGTGCCAGCAGCGCCACTGATGATGAGCAGTTCTTC CASSATDDEQFF
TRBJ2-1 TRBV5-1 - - TGCGCCAGCAGCTTTGAGGACTACTACAATGAGCAGTTTTTC CASSFEDYYNEQFF
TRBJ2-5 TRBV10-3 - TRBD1 TGTGCCATCAGTGAGTCACGGGACAGGGTCGAGACCCAGTACTTC CAISESRDRVETQYF
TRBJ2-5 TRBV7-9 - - TGTGCCAGCAGCTTATTGTCGCCCGCGCGGGGCGTCCAAGAGACTCAGTACTTC CASSLLSPARGVQETQYF
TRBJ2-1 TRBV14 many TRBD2 TGTGCCAGCAGCCAAGGACTAGCGGCTTACAATGAGCAGTTCTTC CASSQGLAAYNEQFF
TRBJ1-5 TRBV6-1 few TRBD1 TGTGCCAGCAGCCCTCGTAAACATTCCACAGGGACAGGTCAGCCCCAGCATTTT CASSPRKHSTGTGQPQHF
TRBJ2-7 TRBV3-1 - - TGTGCCAGCGGGCCAGGGGAACCCTACGAGCAGTACTTC CASGPGEPYEQYF
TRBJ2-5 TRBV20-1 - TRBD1 TGCAGTGCTAGAGACGGGACAGGGGAAGAGACCCAGTACTTC CSARDGTGEETQYF
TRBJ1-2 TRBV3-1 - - TGTGCCAGCAGCCTCCGACAGGTCTATGGCTACACCTTC CASSLRQVYGYTF
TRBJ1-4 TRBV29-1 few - TGCAGCGTTGATGGGGCAATGGGGAATGAAAAACTGTTTTTT CSVDGAMGNEKLFF
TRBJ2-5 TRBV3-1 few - TGTGCCAGCAGCCAAGATCTCCGGGCGACCCAGTACTTC CASSQDLRATQYF
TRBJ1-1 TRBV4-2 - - TGTGCCAGCAGCCACCCCGGGACGGCGAACACTGAAGCTTTCTTT CASSHPGTANTEAFF
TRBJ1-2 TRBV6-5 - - TGTGCCAGCAGCCCCCCTGGGACCGGATTCTATGGCTACACCTTC CASSPPGTGFYGYTF
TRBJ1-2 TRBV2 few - TGTGCCAGCAGTGAAGGGGTTGGAGGCTACACCTTC CASSEGVGGYTF
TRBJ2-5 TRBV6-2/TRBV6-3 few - TGTGCCAGCATCCGTGGCAGAGATCAAGAGACCCAGTACTTC CASIRGRDQETQYF
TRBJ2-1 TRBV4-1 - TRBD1 TGCGCCAGCAGCCGAAAGGGGGCGGGACAGGGAATCAATGAGCAGTTCTTC CASSRKGAGQGINEQFF
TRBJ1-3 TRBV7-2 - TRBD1 TGTGCCAGCAGCCCCGGGACAGGGAAAGGAAACGCCATATATTTT CASSPGTGKGNAIYF